The clone carrying this T cell receptor (beta chain) was found many times. No antigen is known for it. The sample belongs to a study of metastatic and nonmetastatic thyroid tumors. Looking at the study overall: Repertoires of blood and of tissue (tumor or nodule) from malignant and benign thyroid patients were compared. Study conclusions and caveats: For both blood and tumor, malignant thyroid tumors reportedly showed significantly higher TCR beta diversity than benign nodules did.

Trimming shortened V by 3 bases and J by 10 bases, and 16 bases separated the two germline ends. CDR3 size: 15 residues. Germline CDR1 reads KGHSH; CDR2 reads LQKENI. Thyroid surgery was preceded by no treatment in any patient. In the authors' methods: To classify distant metastasis in papillary thyroid cancer, a model was built from CDR3 differences across clinicopathological groups. TCRdb re-called clones via MiXCR from the PCR reads. It is TCRdb's table, rather than the study itself, that gives the V and J calls and clone size. Among 23,000 or so clones listed, more than 20% were seen once. The V and J genes are TRBV18 and TRBJ1-6; no clear D gene. This clonotype originated in a female donor with papillary thyroid cancer or a benign thyroid nodule (not recorded which). Some clones in this sample may be carry-over from other donors' samples. Source material: blood. CDR3 DNA: TGTGCCAGCTCACCTGTATTAGGTCGAGGCTCACCCCTCCACTTT. Translated: CASSPVLGRGSPLHF.